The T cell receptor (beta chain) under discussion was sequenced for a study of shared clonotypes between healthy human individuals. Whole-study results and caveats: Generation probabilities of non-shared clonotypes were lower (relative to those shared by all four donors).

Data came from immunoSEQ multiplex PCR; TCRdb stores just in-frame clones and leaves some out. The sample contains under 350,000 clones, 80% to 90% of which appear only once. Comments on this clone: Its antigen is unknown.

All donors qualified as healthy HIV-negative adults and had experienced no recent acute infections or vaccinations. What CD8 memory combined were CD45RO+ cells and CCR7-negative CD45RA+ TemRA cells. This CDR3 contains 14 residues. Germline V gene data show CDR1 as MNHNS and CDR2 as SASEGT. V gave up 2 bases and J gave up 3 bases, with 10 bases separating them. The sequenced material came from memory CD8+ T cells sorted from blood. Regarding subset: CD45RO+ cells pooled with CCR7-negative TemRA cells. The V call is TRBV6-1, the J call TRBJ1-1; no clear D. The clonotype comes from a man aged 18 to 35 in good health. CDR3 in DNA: TGTGCCAGCAGTGAATGGGTTACAGACACTGAAGCTTTCTTT. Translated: CASSEWVTDTEAFF.